This T cell receptor beta chain originates from a study of blood T cell repertoires in COVID-19. Study-level background: Researchers got acute and convalescent COVID-19 samples from the United States, Italy and Spain. T cells, B-cell-depleted T cells, or PBMCs provided the cDNA or gDNA that served as material.

This CDR3 spans 14 amino acids. Trimming removed 6 bases from V and 9 bases from J; junction bases left unmatched: 11. Germline CDR1 reads SNHLY; CDR2 reads FYNNEI. Authors' data handling: Amplifying reference gene primers gave estimates of nucleated cell counts. Using immunoSEQ multiplex PCR, the repertoire was profiled, and TCRdb retains in-frame clones only, with some absent. The V and J calls and clone size come from that table; D and trimming were worked out from the DNA. Counted here are over 85,000 clones, around four fifths occurring once; the ten biggest clones make up approximately 9.9%. The sequenced material came from peripheral blood. The V call is TRBV2, the J call TRBJ2-7; 10 nucleotides agree with TRBD1. The receptor was isolated from a man between 60 and 70 years old with active or convalescent COVID-19. The CDR3 DNA sequence: TGTGCCAGCAGCACCGCGGGACAGGGGTTCGGGCAGTACTTC. Its protein is CASSTAGQGFGQYF.